These T cell receptor beta chains were read from a single sample in a study of identifying expanded T cells in peripheral blood. Clones were sequenced by immunoSEQ multiplex PCR, and TCRdb holds only the in-frame ones, with some missing. Among more than 70,000 clones, 70% to 90% were seen once, and the ten largest hold 5.6%. Sequencing was performed on blood. Receptors originate from a person aged 18-70 years in good health. The CDR3 runs from the conserved cysteine through the conserved F or W. The D gene is left open where the match is weak. Not all rows give a size; the values are once, few, many and, for expanded clones, a class.

few,TRBJ1-5,TRBD1,TRBV5-1,TGCGCCAGCAGCTTGTCAGGGGGCGAGAATCAGCCCCAGCATTTT,CASSLSGGENQPQHF
.,TRBJ1-1,TRBD1,TRBV4-3,TGCGCCAGCAGCCAAGATTCCCAGGGGGGAGGCACTGAAGCTTTCTTT,CASSQDSQGGGTEAFF
.,TRBJ1-5,.,TRBV5-6,TGTGCCAGCAGCTTGCTGGGGGGCGTAGGCAATCAGCCCCAGCATTTT,CASSLLGGVGNQPQHF
.,TRBJ1-1,.,TRBV30,TGTGCCTGGAGCCGGGGGGGGAGAACTGAAGCTTTCTTT,CAWSRGGRTEAFF
.,TRBJ1-3,.,TRBV6-1,TGTGCCAGCAGTGGGGGGGACGCCAGGCCCTCTGGAAACACCATATATTTT,CASSGGDARPSGNTIYF
.,TRBJ2-7,.,TRBV13,TGTGCCAGCAGCCCTCCGTTTTCGGGGTCCTACGAGCAGTACTTC,CASSPPFSGSYEQYF
.,TRBJ2-2,TRBD2,TRBV2,TGTGCCAGCAAGGGCCTAGCGGGCACCGGGGAGCTGTTTTTT,CASKGLAGTGELFF
.,TRBJ2-2,TRBD2,TRBV7-9,TGTGCCAGCAGCGGTAGCGGGCCCACCGGGGAGCTGTTTTTT,CASSGSGPTGELFF
.,TRBJ2-3,.,TRBV19,TGTGCCAGTAGTACCTATCCGGACACAAAGACTCACACAGATACGCAGTATTTT,CASSTYPDTKTHTDTQYF
.,TRBJ1-1,.,TRBV2,TGTGCCAGCGACGGGGCTGAAGCTTTCTTT,CASDGAEAFF
.,TRBJ1-1,.,TRBV2,TGTGCCAGCACTAATCAGGTGAACACTGAAGCTTTCTTT,CASTNQVNTEAFF
.,TRBJ2-3,.,TRBV6-5,TGTGCCAGCAGTTACTCGTTAATGGATACGCAGTATTTT,CASSYSLMDTQYF
few,TRBJ1-5,.,TRBV18,TGTGCCAGCTCACCCGGCAGGGATCAGCCCCAGCATTTT,CASSPGRDQPQHF
.,TRBJ1-4,TRBD1,TRBV19,TGTGCCAGTAGTATCGGATACCCGGGACAGGGGGCACCTAATGAAAAACTGTTTTTT,CASSIGYPGQGAPNEKLFF
.,TRBJ1-5,TRBD1,TRBV11-2,TGTGCCAGCAGCTTAGACAGGGGGCATCAGCCCCAGCATTTT,CASSLDRGHQPQHF
.,TRBJ1-4,.,TRBV7-8,TGTGCCAGCAGCCGCAGGGAGGGAGAAAAACTGTTTTTT,CASSRREGEKLFF
.,TRBJ1-2,.,TRBV7-2,TGTGCCAGCAGCTTAGTGAGCTGGGGCTACACCTTC,CASSLVSWGYTF
.,TRBJ2-5,.,TRBV5-1,TGCGCCAGCAGCTTACAAGAGACCCAGTACTTC,CASSLQETQYF
.,TRBJ2-5,.,TRBV5-1,TGCGCCAGCAGAATAAAAGGTTCATGGGAGACCCAGTACTTC,CASRIKGSWETQYF
.,TRBJ1-1,.,TRBV5-1,TGCGCCAGCAGCTTGGGGACAAGTCTTATACCGAACACTGAAGCTTTCTTT,CASSLGTSLIPNTEAFF
.,TRBJ1-3,.,TRBV7-9,TGTGCCAGCTCGACCGTCGGAAACACCATATATTTT,CASSTVGNTIYF
.,TRBJ2-1,.,TRBV5-1,TGCGCCAGCAGCTCCCTTGGTGGGGACTCGAGGGCCTACAATGAGCAGTTCTTC,CASSSLGGDSRAYNEQFF
.,TRBJ2-2,.,TRBV2,TGTGCCATCTCTACCGCGGGGCTTGGCACCGGGGAGCTGTTTTTT,CAISTAGLGTGELFF
.,TRBJ2-5,.,TRBV7-2,TGTGCCAGCAGCTTAGTATCGGGGCCGGGGGAGACCCAGTACTTC,CASSLVSGPGETQYF
.,TRBJ1-5,.,TRBV10-3,TGTGCCATCAGTGGGGAGATAGTTGTCAAGAATCAGCCCCAGCATTTT,CAISGEIVVKNQPQHF
.,TRBJ2-6,.,TRBV5-1,TGCGCCAGCAGCTTCGGATACAGGGAATCCGGGGCCAACGTCCTGACTTTC,CASSFGYRESGANVLTF
few,TRBJ1-1,.,TRBV14,TGTGCCAGCAGCCAAGATGGGTCAGGGATCACTGAAGCTTTCTTT,CASSQDGSGITEAFF
.,TRBJ2-1,.,TRBV7-2,TGTGCCAGCAGCTTAGCAAGGTACAATGAGCAGTTCTTC,CASSLARYNEQFF
.,TRBJ1-1,.,TRBV5-6,TGTGCCAGCAGCTTGGGAAATTGGGGTATCGCTGAAGCTTTCTTT,CASSLGNWGIAEAFF